This T cell receptor beta chain was retrieved from a study of T cell responses to AZD1222 COVID-19 vaccine. Study details: Both about-4-week and about-12-week second-dose recipients were combined. Findings and caveats of the study: Nearly half of spike-specific TCRs reportedly target variant regions that are unmutated in the B.1.351 and B.1.1.7 variants. Samples come after the peak T cell response, not at day 14. The breadth and depth of Spike-specific TCRs increased once two AZD1222 doses had been given.

The CDR3 consists of 15 residues. The germline gives CDR1 SGHAT, CDR2 FQNNGV. Trimming stripped 4 bases from V and 4 bases from J, with 13 bases between. Assay: immunoSEQ multiplex PCR; the TCRdb copy retains only in-frame clones and omits some. The table lists 100,000 to 150,000 clones, about 88% of them singletons. On this clone itself: Its antigen is as yet unknown.

The sample was peripheral blood, taken on day 0 of AZD1222 vaccination. This chain links TRBV11-2 with TRBJ1-4; D is undetermined. This sequence originates from an adult in good health. The CDR3 here is CASSSTAGFNEKLFF. In DNA form, the CDR3 reads TGTGCCAGCAGCTCTACCGCAGGCTTTAATGAAAAACTGTTTTTT. Full variable domain (missing parts from reference TRBV11-2 and TRBJ1-4): EAGVAQSPRYKIIEKRQSVAFWCNPISGHATLYWYQQILGQGPKLLIQFQNNGVVDDSQLPKDRFSAERLKGVDSTLKIQPAKLEDSAVYLCASSSTAGFNEKLFFGSGTQLSVL.